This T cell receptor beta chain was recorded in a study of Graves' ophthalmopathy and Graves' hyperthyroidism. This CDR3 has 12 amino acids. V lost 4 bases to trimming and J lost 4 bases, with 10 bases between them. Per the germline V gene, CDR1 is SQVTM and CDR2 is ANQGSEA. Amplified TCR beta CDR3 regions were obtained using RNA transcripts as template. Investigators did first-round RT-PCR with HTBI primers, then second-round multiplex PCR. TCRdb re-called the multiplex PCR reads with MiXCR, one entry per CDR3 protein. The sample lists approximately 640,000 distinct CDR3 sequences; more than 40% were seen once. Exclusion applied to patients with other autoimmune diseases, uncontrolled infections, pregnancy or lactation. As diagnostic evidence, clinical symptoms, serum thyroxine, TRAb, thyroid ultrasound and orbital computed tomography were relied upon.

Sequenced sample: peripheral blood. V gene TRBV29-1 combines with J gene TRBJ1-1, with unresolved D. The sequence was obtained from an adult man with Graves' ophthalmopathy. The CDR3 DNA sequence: TGCAGCGTTGCCCACCGGACCACTGAAGCTTTCTTT. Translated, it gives CSVAHRTTEAFF.